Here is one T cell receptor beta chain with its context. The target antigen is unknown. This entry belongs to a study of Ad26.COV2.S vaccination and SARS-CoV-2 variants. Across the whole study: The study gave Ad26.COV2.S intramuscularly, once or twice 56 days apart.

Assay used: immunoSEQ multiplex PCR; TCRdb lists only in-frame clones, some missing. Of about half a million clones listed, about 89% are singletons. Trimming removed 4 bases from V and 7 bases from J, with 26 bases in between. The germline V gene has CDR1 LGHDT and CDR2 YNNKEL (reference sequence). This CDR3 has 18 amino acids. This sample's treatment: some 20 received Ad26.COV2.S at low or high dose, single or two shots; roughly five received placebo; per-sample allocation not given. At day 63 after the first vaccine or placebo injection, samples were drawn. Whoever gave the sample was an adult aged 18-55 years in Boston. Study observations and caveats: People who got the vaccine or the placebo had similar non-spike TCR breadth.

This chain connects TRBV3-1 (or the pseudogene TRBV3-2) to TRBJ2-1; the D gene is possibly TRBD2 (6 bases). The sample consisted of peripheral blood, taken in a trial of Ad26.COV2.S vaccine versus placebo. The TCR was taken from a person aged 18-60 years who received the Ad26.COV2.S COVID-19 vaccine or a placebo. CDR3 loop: CASSPPGLEAAPWNEQFF. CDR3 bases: TGTGCCAGCAGCCCACCGGGACTCGAGGCTGCCCCCTGGAATGAGCAGTTCTTC.